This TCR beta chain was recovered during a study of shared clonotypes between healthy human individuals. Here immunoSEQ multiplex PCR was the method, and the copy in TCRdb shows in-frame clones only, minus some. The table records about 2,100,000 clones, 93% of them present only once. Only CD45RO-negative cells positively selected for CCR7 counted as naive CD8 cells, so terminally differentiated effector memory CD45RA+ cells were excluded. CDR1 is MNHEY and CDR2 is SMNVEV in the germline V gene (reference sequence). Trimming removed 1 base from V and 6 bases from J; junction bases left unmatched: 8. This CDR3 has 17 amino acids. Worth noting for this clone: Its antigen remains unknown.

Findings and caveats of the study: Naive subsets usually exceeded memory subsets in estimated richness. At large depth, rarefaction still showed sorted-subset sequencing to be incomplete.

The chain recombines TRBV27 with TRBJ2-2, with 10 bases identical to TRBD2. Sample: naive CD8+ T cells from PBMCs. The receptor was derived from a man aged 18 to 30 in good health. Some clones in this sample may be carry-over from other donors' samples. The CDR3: CASSLFSEAGGPGELFF. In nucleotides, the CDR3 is TGTGCCAGCAGTTTATTTTCCGAAGCGGGAGGGCCCGGGGAGCTGTTTTTT.